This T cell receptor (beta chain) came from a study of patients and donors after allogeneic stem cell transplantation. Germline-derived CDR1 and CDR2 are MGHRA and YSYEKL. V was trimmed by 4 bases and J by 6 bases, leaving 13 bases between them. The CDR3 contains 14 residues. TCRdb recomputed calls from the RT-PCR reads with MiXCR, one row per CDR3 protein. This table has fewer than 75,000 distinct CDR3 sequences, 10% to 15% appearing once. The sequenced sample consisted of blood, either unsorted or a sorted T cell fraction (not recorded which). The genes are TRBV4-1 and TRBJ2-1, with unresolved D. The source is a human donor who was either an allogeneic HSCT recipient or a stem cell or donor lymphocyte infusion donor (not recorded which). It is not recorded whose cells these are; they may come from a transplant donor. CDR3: CASSPGVARNEQFF. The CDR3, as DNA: TGCGCCAGCAGCCCTGGGGTAGCTCGCAATGAGCAGTTCTTC.